This T cell receptor (beta chain) was sequenced during a study of blood T cell repertoires in COVID-19. Across the study: Collection of acute and convalescent COVID-19 samples took place in the United States, Italy and Spain. Sources were T cells, B-cell-depleted T cells, or PBMCs; the material itself was cDNA or gDNA.

In the authors' workflow: Reference gene primer amplification yielded estimated nucleated cell counts. Data came from immunoSEQ multiplex PCR; TCRdb stores just in-frame clones and leaves some out. Clone size and the V and J calls come from that table; the DNA yielded D and trimming. The sample has 450,000 or so clones; about 90% are singletons. With V trimmed by 4 bases and J by 0 bases, 2 bases remained unmatched. The V gene's germline CDR1 is MGHRA and CDR2 YSYEKL. This CDR3 has 15 residues. Everyone who took part was about 18 to 90 years old, and they came from over 20 US areas. The sequencing sample was made of PBMCs or T cells enriched from blood (not recorded which). The chain couples TRBV4-1 to TRBJ2-7, with 11 bases aligning to TRBD2. This clonotype was sampled from a man aged 18 to 35 who had recovered from COVID-19. As DNA, the CDR3 is TGCGCCAGCAGCCTTAGCGGGGGGGCCTCCTACGAGCAGTACTTC. Translation gives CASSLSGGASYEQYF.